The present TCR beta chain was sequenced within a study of blood T cell repertoires in COVID-19. Overall study context: T cells, B-cell-depleted T cells, or PBMCs provided the cDNA or gDNA that served as material.

The CDR3 extends over 14 amino acids. V was trimmed by 6 bases and J by 0 bases, leaving 6 bases between them. The germline gives CDR1 MDHEN, CDR2 SYDVKM. Sequenced by immunoSEQ multiplex PCR; TCRdb stores in-frame clones only, minus some. The sample contains around 300,000 clones, roughly 84% of which appear only once. The chain links TRBV28 to TRBJ2-6; D unclear. The receptor comes from a middle-aged man with active or convalescent COVID-19. The sample was peripheral blood. In nucleotides, the CDR3 is TGTGCCAGCAGCCTTCTCTCTGGGGCCAACGTCCTGACTTTC. Protein sequence: CASSLLSGANVLTF.